This T cell receptor (beta chain) is drawn from a study of regulatory T cells in long-lasting Graves disease. Time point described: persistent/refractory GD, antithyroid drugs over 5 years with positive TRAb. There was RNA extracted from PBMCs, and the TCR library was made from it. According to the study, TCR beta libraries were built with iRepertoire HTBI primers and CDR3-region Arm-PCR. MiXCR, applied by TCRdb to the multiplex PCR reads, yields one record per CDR3 protein. The sample holds roughly 400,000 distinct CDR3 sequences, roughly a fifth seen once. The CDR3 spans 13 residues, counting both ends. CDR1 is SNHLY and CDR2 is FYNNEI in the germline V gene. In regard to this clonotype: The final CDR3 position lacks the conserved phenylalanine or tryptophan, pointing to a likely read error. The limits of the CDR3 on the DNA are not certain, so only TCRdb's listed CDR3 is given.

The chain carries TRBV2 and TRBJ2-1. Here the sequenced sample was peripheral blood mononuclear cells (PBMCs), taken when the disease was refractory, from a patient treated with antithyroid drugs. This TCR derives from a female donor with Graves disease. The CDR3 is CASSLSTNNERFL.